This TCR beta chain was profiled in a study of cytotoxic CD8 clonotypes in ibrutinib-treated CLL. Whole-study results and caveats: Sampling time points were not equivalent between sustained-remission and progressing patients. Having risen at ibrutinib response, clonality had fallen back toward baseline by progression.

Target depth was 1 in 200,000 to 1 in 1 million T cells, about 10x per clonotype. TCRdb's copy holds only in-frame clones and misses some; the assay was immunoSEQ multiplex PCR. The sample lists around 300,000 clones, about 80% occurring once. In this sample, this clone turned up a few times. Antigen unknown. Per the germline V gene, CDR1 is MDHEN and CDR2 is SYDVKM. This CDR3 contains 15 residues. V was clipped by 4 bases and J by 7 bases; unmatched bases: 9. The sample consisted of PBMCs, taken before ibrutinib treatment. The receptor comes from a human donor with chronic lymphocytic leukemia. This chain links TRBV28 with TRBJ1-4; 7 nucleotides agree with TRBD1. In nucleotides, the CDR3 is TGTGCCAGCAGTTCGCAGACAGGGTCGGGTGAAAAACTGTTTTTT. Translation gives CASSSQTGSGEKLFF. The variable domain in full, completed from reference TRBV28 and TRBJ1-4, reads DVKVTQSSRYLVKRTGEKVFLECVQDMDHENMFWYRQDPGLGLRLIYFSYDVKMKEKGDIPEGYSVSREKKERFSLILESASTNQTSMYLCASSSQTGSGEKLFFGSGTQLSVL.